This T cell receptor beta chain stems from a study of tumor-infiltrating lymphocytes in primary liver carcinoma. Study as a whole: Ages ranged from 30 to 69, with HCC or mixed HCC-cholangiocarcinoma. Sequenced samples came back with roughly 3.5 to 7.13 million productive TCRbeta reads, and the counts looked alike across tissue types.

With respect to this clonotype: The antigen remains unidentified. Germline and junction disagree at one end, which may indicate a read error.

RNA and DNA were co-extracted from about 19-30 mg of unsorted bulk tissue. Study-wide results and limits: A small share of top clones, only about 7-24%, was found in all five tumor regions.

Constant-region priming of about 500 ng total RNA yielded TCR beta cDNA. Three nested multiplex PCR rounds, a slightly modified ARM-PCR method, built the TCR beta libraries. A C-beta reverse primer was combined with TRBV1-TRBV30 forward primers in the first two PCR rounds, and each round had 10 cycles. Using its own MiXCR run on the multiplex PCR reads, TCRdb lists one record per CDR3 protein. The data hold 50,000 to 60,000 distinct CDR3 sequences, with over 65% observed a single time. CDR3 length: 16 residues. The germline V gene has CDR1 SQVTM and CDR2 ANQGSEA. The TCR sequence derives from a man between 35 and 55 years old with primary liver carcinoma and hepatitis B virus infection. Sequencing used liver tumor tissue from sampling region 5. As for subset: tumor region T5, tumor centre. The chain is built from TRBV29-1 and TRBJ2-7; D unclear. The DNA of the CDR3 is TGCAGCGCCATGACATCTGAGACCGGCAGTCCCTACGAGCAATACTTC. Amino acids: CSAMTSETGSPYEQYF.